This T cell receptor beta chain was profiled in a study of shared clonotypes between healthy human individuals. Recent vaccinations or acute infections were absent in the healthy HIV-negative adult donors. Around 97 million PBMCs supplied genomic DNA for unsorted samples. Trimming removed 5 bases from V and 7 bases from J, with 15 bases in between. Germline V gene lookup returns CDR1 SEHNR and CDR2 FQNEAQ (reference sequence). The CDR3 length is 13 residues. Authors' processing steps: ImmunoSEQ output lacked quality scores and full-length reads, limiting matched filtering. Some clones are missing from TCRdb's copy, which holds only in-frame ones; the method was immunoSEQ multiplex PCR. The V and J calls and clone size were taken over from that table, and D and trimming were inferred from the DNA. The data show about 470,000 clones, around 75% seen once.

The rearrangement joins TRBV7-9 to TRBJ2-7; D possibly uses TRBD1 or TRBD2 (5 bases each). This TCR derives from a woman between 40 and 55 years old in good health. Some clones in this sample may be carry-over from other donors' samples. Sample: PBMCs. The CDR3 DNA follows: TGTGCCAGCAGCCTTGGGGGAGTTGGGGAGCAGTACTTC. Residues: CASSLGGVGEQYF. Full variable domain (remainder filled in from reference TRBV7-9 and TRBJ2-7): DTGVSQNPRHKITKRGQNVTFRCDPISEHNRLYWYRQTLGQGPEFLTYFQNEAQLEKSRLLSDRFSAERPKGSFSTLEIQRTEQGDSAMYLCASSLGGVGEQYFGPGTRLTVT.